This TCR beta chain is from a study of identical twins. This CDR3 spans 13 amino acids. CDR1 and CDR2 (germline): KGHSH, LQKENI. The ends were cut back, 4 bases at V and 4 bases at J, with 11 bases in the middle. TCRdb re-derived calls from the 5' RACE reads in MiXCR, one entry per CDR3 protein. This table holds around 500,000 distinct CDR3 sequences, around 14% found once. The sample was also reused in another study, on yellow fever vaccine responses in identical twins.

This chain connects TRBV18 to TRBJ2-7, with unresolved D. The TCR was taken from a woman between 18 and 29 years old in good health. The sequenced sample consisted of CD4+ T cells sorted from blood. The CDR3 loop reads CASSQALVYEQYF. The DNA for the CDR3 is TGTGCCAGCTCACAAGCCCTCGTTTACGAGCAGTACTTC.